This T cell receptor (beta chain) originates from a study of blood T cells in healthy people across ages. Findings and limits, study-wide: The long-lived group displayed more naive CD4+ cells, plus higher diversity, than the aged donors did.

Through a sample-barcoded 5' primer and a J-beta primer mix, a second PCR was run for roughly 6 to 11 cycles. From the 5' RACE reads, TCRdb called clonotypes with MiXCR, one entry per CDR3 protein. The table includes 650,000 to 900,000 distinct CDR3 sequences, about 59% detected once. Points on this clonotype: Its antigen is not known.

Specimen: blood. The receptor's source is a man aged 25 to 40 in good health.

CDR3 protein: CATSGTGTSGGAYTQYF. CDR3 coding DNA: TGTGCCACCAGCGGAACCGGGACTAGCGGGGGGGCTTATACGCAGTATTTT. The rearrangement joins TRBV15 to TRBJ2-3; 16 nucleotides line up with TRBD2. Germline V lookup: CDR1 LNHNV, CDR2 YYDKDF (reference sequence). The CDR3 has 17 amino acids. Losses at the gene ends were 5 bases for V and 7 bases for J; bases not matched to a gene: 9.